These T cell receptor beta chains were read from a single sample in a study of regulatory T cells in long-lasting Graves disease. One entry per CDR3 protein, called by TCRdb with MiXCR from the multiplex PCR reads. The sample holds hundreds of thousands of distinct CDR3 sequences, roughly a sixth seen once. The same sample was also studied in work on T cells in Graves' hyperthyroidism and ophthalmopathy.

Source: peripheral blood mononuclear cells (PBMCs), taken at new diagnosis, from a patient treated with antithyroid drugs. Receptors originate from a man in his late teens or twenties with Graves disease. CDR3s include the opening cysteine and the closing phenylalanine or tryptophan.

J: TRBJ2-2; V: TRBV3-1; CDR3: CASSLAPSGIPGELFF
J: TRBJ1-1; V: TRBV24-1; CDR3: CATSEGGWNTEAFF
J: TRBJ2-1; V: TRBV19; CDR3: CASSIPGTYYNEQFF
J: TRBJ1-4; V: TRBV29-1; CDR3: CSALDSYEKLFF
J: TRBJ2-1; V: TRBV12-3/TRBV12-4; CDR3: CTSSSSWVRFF
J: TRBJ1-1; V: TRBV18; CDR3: CASSGGGRRNTEAFF
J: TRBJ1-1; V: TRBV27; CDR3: CASSSSLTGWTEAFF
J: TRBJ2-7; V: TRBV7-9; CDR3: CASSFRGFTYEQYF
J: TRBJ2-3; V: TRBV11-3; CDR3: CASSSRQGPTQYF
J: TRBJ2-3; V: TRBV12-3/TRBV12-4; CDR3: CASSAGQNTDTQYF
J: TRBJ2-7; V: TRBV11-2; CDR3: CASSLDGGQTEQYF
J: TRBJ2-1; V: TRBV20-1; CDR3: CSAQIGLAQYSEQFF
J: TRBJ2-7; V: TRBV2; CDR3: CASLGTRDEQYF
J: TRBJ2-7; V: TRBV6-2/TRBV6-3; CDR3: CASSYGGYAYEQYF
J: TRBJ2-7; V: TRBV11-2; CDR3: CASSLDGASYEQYF
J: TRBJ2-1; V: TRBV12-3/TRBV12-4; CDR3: CASSVRDWAYNEQFF
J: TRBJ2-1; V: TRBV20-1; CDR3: CSARVGTINEQFF
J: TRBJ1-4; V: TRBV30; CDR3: CAWSVLGGLGEKLFF
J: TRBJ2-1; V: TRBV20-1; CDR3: CSALTSGRFGEQFF
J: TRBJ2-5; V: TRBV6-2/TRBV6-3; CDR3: CASSAQGQETQYF
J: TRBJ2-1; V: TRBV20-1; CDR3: CSARVPRTYNEQFF
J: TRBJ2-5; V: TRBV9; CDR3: CASSVGVGETQYF
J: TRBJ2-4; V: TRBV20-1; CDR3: CSASGRNIQYF
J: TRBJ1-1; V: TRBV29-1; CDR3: CSVPQGANTEAFF
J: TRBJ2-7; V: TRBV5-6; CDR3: CASSLYPGGGSYEQYF
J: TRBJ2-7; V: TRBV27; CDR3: CASSLSLQGPFAASYEQYF
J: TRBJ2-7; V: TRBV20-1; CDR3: CSARKQGIYEQYF
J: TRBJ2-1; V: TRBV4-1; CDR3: CASSQVLWNEQFF
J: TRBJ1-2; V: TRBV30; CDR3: CAWSVGGRQSYGYTF
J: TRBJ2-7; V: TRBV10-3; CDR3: CAISESTGLYEQYF
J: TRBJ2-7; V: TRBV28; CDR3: CASRKTSGRRYEQYF
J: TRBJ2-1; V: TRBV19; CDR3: CASSILPRGLAGLSNEQFF
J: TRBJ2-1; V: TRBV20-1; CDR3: CSAREASGGSYNEQFF
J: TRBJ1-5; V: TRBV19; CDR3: CASPPPEDSNQPQHF
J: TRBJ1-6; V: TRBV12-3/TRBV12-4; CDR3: CASSLGGEVSPLHF
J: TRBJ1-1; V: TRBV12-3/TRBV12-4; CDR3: CASSDAPEAFF
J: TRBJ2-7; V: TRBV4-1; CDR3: CASSQGPGRGDEQYF
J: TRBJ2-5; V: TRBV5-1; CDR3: CASSWTGTSFSETQYF
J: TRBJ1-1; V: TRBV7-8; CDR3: CASSQQGDSMNTEAFF
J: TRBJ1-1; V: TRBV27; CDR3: CASSLSLRLSDTEAFF
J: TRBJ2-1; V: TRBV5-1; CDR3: CASNRRYGDEQFF
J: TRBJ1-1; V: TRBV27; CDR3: CASRGMRTEAFF
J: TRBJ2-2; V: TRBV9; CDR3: CASSQGGPSRNTGELFF
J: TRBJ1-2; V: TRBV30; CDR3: CAWSEGDYGYTF
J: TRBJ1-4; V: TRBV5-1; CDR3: CASSPETGATNEKLFF
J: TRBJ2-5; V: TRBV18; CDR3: CATSGLAGEVEETQYF
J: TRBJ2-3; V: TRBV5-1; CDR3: CASSAGTGGRTDTQYF
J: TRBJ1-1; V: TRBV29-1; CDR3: CSVIQGFTTEAFF
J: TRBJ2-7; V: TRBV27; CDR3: CASSLLAISSYEQYF
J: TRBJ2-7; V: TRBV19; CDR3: CASRDYRDEQYF
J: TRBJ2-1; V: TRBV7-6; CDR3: CASSTDPMGEQFF
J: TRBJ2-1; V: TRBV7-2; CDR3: CASSPSFVNEQFF
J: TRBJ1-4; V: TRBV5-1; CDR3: CASSLEGRDEKLFF
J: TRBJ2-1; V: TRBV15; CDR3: CATSRDRGQGNEQFF
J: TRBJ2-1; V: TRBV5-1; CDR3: CASSLAATGMGEQFF
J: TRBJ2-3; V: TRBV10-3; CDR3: CAIRPSKSRGADTQYF
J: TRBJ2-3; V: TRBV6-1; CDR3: CASSDRTSGIVTQYF
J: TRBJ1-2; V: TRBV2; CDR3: CARTGTDGYTF
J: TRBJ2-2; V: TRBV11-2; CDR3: CASSLVRRNTGELFF
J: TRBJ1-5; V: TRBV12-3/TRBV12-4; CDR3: CASSQDRRQGNQPQHF